Listed below are T cell receptor beta chains from one sample, sequenced in a study of T cells after yellow fever vaccination. From the 5' RACE reads, TCRdb called clonotypes with MiXCR, one entry per CDR3 protein. The sample shows 500,000 to 650,000 distinct CDR3 sequences, less than 20% of them seen only once. The sequencing here drew on PBMCs, taken about 5 days after the first yellow fever vaccination. The receptors come from a man younger than 30 who received the YFV17D yellow fever vaccine. Each CDR3 is given with its conserved first and last residue. The D gene is left open where the match is weak. Not all rows give a size; the values are once, few, many and, for expanded clones, a class.

TRBV12-3/TRBV12-4	NA	NA	TRBJ2-5	TGTGCCAGCAGTTTAGTATCAGGGGCGGCTGAGACCCAGTACTTC	CASSLVSGAAETQYF
TRBV2	few	NA	TRBJ1-1	TGTGCCAGCAGTGAGGCGGGTTGGAGCACTGAAGCTTTCTTT	CASSEAGWSTEAFF
TRBV9	NA	NA	TRBJ1-2	TGTGCCAGCAGCGTAGATCCGGAGGGCTATGGCTACACCTTC	CASSVDPEGYGYTF
TRBV18	NA	NA	TRBJ1-1	TGTGCCAGCTCACCGTCGGACAGTAACACTGAAGCTTTCTTT	CASSPSDSNTEAFF
TRBV4-1	NA	TRBD2	TRBJ2-3	TGCGCCAGCAGCATACGGGGGGGGCGTTCGGATACGCAGTATTTT	CASSIRGGRSDTQYF
TRBV7-2	NA	NA	TRBJ2-1	TGTGCCAGCAGCTCGAGACCGGGACATCTCTACAATGAGCAGTTCTTC	CASSSRPGHLYNEQFF
TRBV6-2/TRBV6-3	few	TRBD2	TRBJ2-3	TGTGCCAGCAGTTACTCCGGACTAGCGTGGGAAACGCAGTATTTT	CASSYSGLAWETQYF
TRBV6-1	NA	NA	TRBJ2-5	TGTGCCAGCAGCTCTGGTCTTATGGCAGAGACCCAGTACTTC	CASSSGLMAETQYF
TRBV7-2	few	TRBD2	TRBJ2-1	TGTGCCAGCAGCTCCTTAGCGGGGGGGCGCGGTGAGCAGTTCTTC	CASSSLAGGRGEQFF
TRBV21-1	NA	NA	TRBJ1-1	TGTGCCAGCAGCAAAAAGGGCTTGAACACTGAAGCTTTCTTT	CASSKKGLNTEAFF
TRBV4-2	few	NA	TRBJ1-6	TGTGCCAGCAGCCAAGATGTGAGCCCCCGGAATTCACCCCTCCACTTT	CASSQDVSPRNSPLHF
TRBV19	NA	NA	TRBJ2-7	TGTGCCAGTAGTGCGGGACAGAGTGACTACGAGCAGTACTTC	CASSAGQSDYEQYF
TRBV4-2	NA	NA	TRBJ2-7	TGTGCCAGCAGCCAAGTACTAGGGGGAAATTACGAGCAGTACTTC	CASSQVLGGNYEQYF
TRBV9	NA	TRBD1	TRBJ2-2	TGTGCCAGCAGCGTAGGGTCCGGGACAGGGGGTGATACCGGGGAGCTGTTTTTT	CASSVGSGTGGDTGELFF
TRBV3-1	many	NA	TRBJ2-3	TGTGCCAGCAGCCCAATGACAGCCACAGATACGCAGTATTTT	CASSPMTATDTQYF
TRBV20-1	few	TRBD1	TRBJ1-1	TGCAGTGCTGCGAAGCAGGGGGCAACTGAAGCTTTCTTT	CSAAKQGATEAFF
TRBV20-1	few	NA	TRBJ1-2	TGCAGTGCCGCCCCAGAGACTAACTATGGCTACACCTTC	CSAAPETNYGYTF
TRBV10-3	NA	NA	TRBJ2-2	TGTGCCATCAGTAGATTCAGGGGGAACACCGGGGAGCTGTTTTTT	CAISRFRGNTGELFF
TRBV6-1	NA	NA	TRBJ1-1	TGTGCCAGCATCATGAACACTGAAGCTTTCTTT	CASIMNTEAFF
TRBV12-3/TRBV12-4	many	NA	TRBJ1-3	TGTGCCAGCAGCCTTGGGAGGCCTAATTCTGGAAACACCATATATTTT	CASSLGRPNSGNTIYF
TRBV3-1	NA	TRBD2	TRBJ2-2	TGTGCCAGCAGCCCCATCCTGACTAGCGGCCACACCGGGGAGCTGTTTTTT	CASSPILTSGHTGELFF
TRBV28	NA	TRBD1	TRBJ2-2	TGTGCCAGCAGTGCCGCCCCCGGACAGGGAACCGGGGAGCTGTTTTTT	CASSAAPGQGTGELFF
TRBV3-1	NA	TRBD1	TRBJ1-1	TGTGCCAGCAGTCGTGACAGGGCCGGAGGCACTGAAGCTTTCTTT	CASSRDRAGGTEAFF
TRBV4-1	few	NA	TRBJ2-5	TGCGCCAGCAGTCATATCGGGACCACCCTCCGGGAGACCCAGTACTTC	CASSHIGTTLRETQYF
TRBV6-1	few	NA	TRBJ2-3	TGTGCCAGCAGTGAAGCGGGAAGGGGCCGGGGGGATACGCAGTATTTT	CASSEAGRGRGDTQYF
TRBV12-3/TRBV12-4	NA	NA	TRBJ1-5	TGTGCCAGCAGAAAGGGGGGGGCCAATCAGCCCCAGCATTTT	CASRKGGANQPQHF
TRBV6-1	few	NA	TRBJ2-1	TGTGCCAGCAGGCGAGACAGGGAGGCCTCCTACAATGAGCAGTTCTTC	CASRRDREASYNEQFF
TRBV5-1	NA	NA	TRBJ2-2	TGCGCCAGCAGCTTGATGTCAAGGCCCGGGGAGCTGTTTTTT	CASSLMSRPGELFF
TRBV20-1	few	NA	TRBJ1-5	TGCAGTGCGAGAGACAGAGTTAATAGCAATCAGCCCCAGCATTTT	CSARDRVNSNQPQHF
TRBV5-4	NA	NA	TRBJ2-4	TGTGCCAGCAGCCCGCAAGGGAACATTCAGTACTTC	CASSPQGNIQYF
TRBV4-3	many	NA	TRBJ1-2	TGCGCCAGCAGCCAAGCTCCGGGATCCTATGGCTACACCTTC	CASSQAPGSYGYTF
TRBV5-1	NA	NA	TRBJ2-3	TGCGCCAGCAGGGCCAATAGCGGCACAGATACGCAGTATTTT	CASRANSGTDTQYF
TRBV6-2/TRBV6-3	NA	TRBD1	TRBJ1-1	TGTGCCAGCAGTTACTCATATACAGGGGGCATGAACACTGAAGCTTTCTTT	CASSYSYTGGMNTEAFF
TRBV7-8	many	TRBD1	TRBJ2-7	TGTGCCAGCAGCTTTCTCCCGGGACAGGGGACCTACGAGCAGTACTTC	CASSFLPGQGTYEQYF
TRBV19	few	NA	TRBJ2-2	TGTGCCAGTAGGACCGGGACAACCACCGGGGAGCTGTTTTTT	CASRTGTTTGELFF
TRBV29-1	few	NA	TRBJ1-1	TGCAGCGCCGGCGGGGGGCGGGGGACTGAAGCTTTCTTT	CSAGGGRGTEAFF
TRBV5-6	few	NA	TRBJ2-7	TGTGCCAGCAGCTCAGGGACATCGAGGCAGTACTTC	CASSSGTSRQYF
TRBV6-1	few	TRBD1	TRBJ1-1	TGTGCCAGCAACCCACAGGGGGAACCATTCCCTGAAGCTTTCTTT	CASNPQGEPFPEAFF
TRBV20-1	few	NA	TRBJ2-3	TGCAGTGCTAGAGGGGCGGGGGCCAGCACAGATACGCAGTATTTT	CSARGAGASTDTQYF
TRBV9	NA	TRBD2	TRBJ2-3	TGTGCCAGCAGCGTAGTAGCGGGGCGGACAGATACGCAGTATTTT	CASSVVAGRTDTQYF
TRBV7-3	few	TRBD2	TRBJ2-2	TGTGCCAGCAGCACCTCAGCCCCGCGGGGGGGGGAGCTGTTTTTT	CASSTSAPRGGELFF
TRBV5-1	NA	TRBD1	TRBJ1-1	TGCGCCAGCAGCTTCCCAGGGGGAAATGAAGCTTTCTTT	CASSFPGGNEAFF
TRBV7-3	NA	NA	TRBJ2-7	TGTGCCAGCAGCGCATCGCGGTCCAGCGAGCAGTACTTC	CASSASRSSEQYF
TRBV27	few	NA	TRBJ2-3	TGTGCCAGCAGCCCCGGGTGGGGAGACGATACGCAGTATTTT	CASSPGWGDDTQYF
TRBV5-4	NA	NA	TRBJ1-2	TGTGCCAGCAGCCGGACGACGGACTATGGCTACACCTTC	CASSRTTDYGYTF
TRBV4-3	few	TRBD1	TRBJ1-1	TGCGCCAGCAGCCCGTTGACAGGGGACCTTGTGCCCGAAGCTTTCTTT	CASSPLTGDLVPEAFF
TRBV4-3	few	TRBD2	TRBJ2-5	TGCGCCAGCAGCCAAGATACTAGCGGGGGAGGAGAGACCCAGTACTTC	CASSQDTSGGGETQYF
TRBV4-3	few	NA	TRBJ2-6	TGCGCCAGCAGCCAAGAGGTGTATGGGGCCAACGTCCTGACTTTC	CASSQEVYGANVLTF
TRBV20-1	NA	NA	TRBJ1-6	TGCAGTGCCCTCCGGCAGGGCCTTTCCCAGTATAATTCACCCCTCCACTTT	CSALRQGLSQYNSPLHF
TRBV20-1	NA	NA	TRBJ2-1	TGCAGTGCAAAGGGGGTGGGGGGTTTCTACAATGAGCAGTTCTTC	CSAKGVGGFYNEQFF
TRBV4-3	few	NA	TRBJ2-1	TGCGCCAGCAGCCTAAGCCCAGGGCTTGAGCAGTTCTTC	CASSLSPGLEQFF
TRBV5-1	few	TRBD2	TRBJ2-3	TGCGCCAGCAGCCCGCGCGCGCGGGGGGTCACAGATACGCAGTATTTT	CASSPRARGVTDTQYF
TRBV4-2	few	NA	TRBJ2-1	TGTGCCAGCAGCCAAGCGATCGGAAGATCCTACAATGAGCAGTTCTTC	CASSQAIGRSYNEQFF
TRBV29-1	many	NA	TRBJ1-2	TGCAGCGTTGTCGTCAACTATGGCTACACCTTC	CSVVVNYGYTF
TRBV6-2/TRBV6-3	many	NA	TRBJ2-5	TGTGCCAGCAGTTACTTCGTGGCGATGGAGACCCAGTACTTC	CASSYFVAMETQYF
TRBV11-2	few	NA	TRBJ1-1	TGTGCCAGCAGCGCCGGGACATATACTGAAGCTTTCTTT	CASSAGTYTEAFF
TRBV11-2	NA	NA	TRBJ1-2	TGTGCCAGCAGCTTAGTCTCGGCAGGCCAGGGGTATGGCTACACCTTC	CASSLVSAGQGYGYTF